The rows below give T cell receptor beta chains drawn from one sample of a study of T cells in localized non-small cell lung cancer. Method: immunoSEQ multiplex PCR; TCRdb's copy keeps in-frame clones and lacks some. The data show about 78,000 clones, approximately 84% seen once. Sample: peripheral blood, taken before any cancer treatment. These receptors were collected from a man between 40 and 69 years old with stage I lung adenocarcinoma. Both conserved end residues are part of each CDR3. A D gene is named only where the DNA matches it firmly. Not all rows give a size; the values are once, few, many and, for expanded clones, a class.

length: 15
V: TRBV25-1
J: TRBJ1-1
size: NA
D: NA
CDR3: CASSDSQKGRIEAFF
DNA: TGTGCCAGCAGTGATTCACAAAAGGGAAGGATTGAAGCTTTCTTT

length: 13
V: TRBV7-9
J: TRBJ1-2
size: NA
D: NA
CDR3: CASSPQGNYGYTF
DNA: TGTGCCAGCAGCCCCCAGGGAAACTATGGCTACACCTTC

length: 16
V: TRBV7-3
J: TRBJ2-1
size: NA
D: NA
CDR3: CASSLMSRSVYNEQFF
DNA: TGTGCCAGCAGCTTAATGAGCAGGTCCGTCTACAATGAGCAGTTCTTC

length: 15
V: TRBV15
J: TRBJ1-3
size: NA
D: NA
CDR3: CATSRDQGYGNTIYF
DNA: TGTGCCACCAGCAGAGACCAGGGTTATGGAAACACCATATATTTT

length: 13
V: TRBV7-8
J: TRBJ2-5
size: NA
D: TRBD1
CDR3: CASSLGQGPTQYF
DNA: TGTGCCAGCAGCTTAGGACAGGGTCCGACCCAGTACTTC

length: 14
V: TRBV18
J: TRBJ1-1
size: few
D: NA
CDR3: CASSPDSTNTEAFF
DNA: TGTGCCAGCTCACCAGACAGTACTAACACTGAAGCTTTCTTT

length: 14
V: TRBV9
J: TRBJ2-1
size: few
D: NA
CDR3: CASSVAQRRDEQFF
DNA: TGTGCCAGCAGCGTAGCCCAGCGGCGGGATGAGCAGTTCTTC

length: 14
V: TRBV6-1
J: TRBJ1-1
size: few
D: TRBD1
CDR3: CASSGQTGGTEAFF
DNA: TGTGCCAGCAGTGGCCAGACAGGGGGGACTGAAGCTTTCTTT

length: 13
V: TRBV6-5
J: TRBJ1-2
size: NA
D: NA
CDR3: CASSYSAVYGYTF
DNA: TGTGCCAGCAGTTACTCGGCCGTCTATGGCTACACCTTC

length: 16
V: TRBV21-1
J: TRBJ2-7
size: NA
D: NA
CDR3: CASSLRKTSGDYEQYF
DNA: TGTGCCAGCAGCCTCAGGAAGACTAGCGGAGACTACGAGCAGTACTTC

length: 14
V: TRBV5-5
J: TRBJ1-1
size: NA
D: NA
CDR3: CASSLLLGDTEAFF
DNA: TGTGCCAGCAGCTTGTTGTTAGGGGACACTGAAGCTTTCTTT

length: 15
V: TRBV4-3
J: TRBJ1-2
size: once
D: NA
CDR3: CASSQEWSRNYGYTF
DNA: TGCGCCAGCAGCCAAGAGTGGAGCAGAAACTATGGCTACACCTTC

length: 16
V: TRBV30
J: TRBJ2-7
size: NA
D: NA
CDR3: CAWSPSRRAGSYEQYF
DNA: TGTGCCTGGAGTCCTTCCCGTAGGGCCGGATCCTACGAGCAGTACTTC

length: 15
V: TRBV19
J: TRBJ2-2
size: NA
D: NA
CDR3: CASSYLGGGTGELFF
DNA: TGTGCCAGTAGTTACCTGGGGGGCGGCACCGGGGAGCTGTTTTTT

length: 13
V: TRBV5-1
J: TRBJ2-5
size: NA
D: TRBD2
CDR3: CASQAGAWETQYF
DNA: TGCGCCAGCCAAGCGGGAGCGTGGGAGACCCAGTACTTC

length: 15
V: TRBV11-2
J: TRBJ2-7
size: once
D: TRBD2
CDR3: CASSPTSGGNYEQYF
DNA: TGTGCCAGCAGCCCTACTAGCGGGGGGAACTACGAGCAGTACTTC

length: 14
V: TRBV28
J: TRBJ1-5
size: NA
D: NA
CDR3: CASSRRGRDQPQHF
DNA: TGTGCCAGCAGTAGAAGGGGAAGGGATCAGCCCCAGCATTTT

length: 15
V: TRBV19
J: TRBJ1-1
size: NA
D: NA
CDR3: CASSIPKLGGTEAFF
DNA: TGTGCCAGTAGTATCCCGAAGTTAGGGGGTACTGAAGCTTTCTTT

length: 14
V: TRBV13
J: TRBJ1-1
size: NA
D: NA
CDR3: CASSLAGPRTEAFF
DNA: TGTGCCAGCAGCTTAGCAGGGCCGAGAACTGAAGCTTTCTTT

length: 16
V: TRBV5-6
J: TRBJ1-5
size: NA
D: NA
CDR3: CASSLHGGRKNQPQHF
DNA: TGTGCCAGCAGCTTACACGGGGGCCGAAAGAACCAGCCCCAGCATTTT

length: 15
V: TRBV6-5
J: TRBJ1-2
size: once
D: TRBD1
CDR3: CASRPPGQKGYGYTF
DNA: TGTGCCAGCAGACCTCCGGGACAGAAAGGTTATGGCTACACCTTC

length: 15
V: TRBV15
J: TRBJ2-7
size: NA
D: NA
CDR3: CATSRDPSRSTEQYF
DNA: TGTGCCACCAGCAGAGATCCCTCCCGCAGTACCGAGCAGTACTTC

length: 14
V: TRBV10-3
J: TRBJ1-4
size: NA
D: TRBD1
CDR3: CAISDGGGEEKLFF
DNA: TGTGCCATCAGTGACGGAGGGGGCGAAGAAAAACTGTTTTTT

length: 14
V: TRBV7-9
J: TRBJ2-7
size: NA
D: TRBD1
CDR3: CASSLRTGSYEQYF
DNA: TGTGCCAGCAGCTTAAGGACAGGTTCCTACGAGCAGTACTTC

length: 14
V: TRBV28
J: TRBJ1-5
size: once
D: NA
CDR3: CASSGSRVYQPQHF
DNA: TGTGCCAGCAGTGGGAGCAGGGTTTATCAGCCCCAGCATTTT

length: 15
V: TRBV27
J: TRBJ2-6
size: NA
D: TRBD2
CDR3: CASGILAAGANVLTF
DNA: TGTGCCAGCGGGATACTAGCGGCTGGGGCCAACGTCCTGACTTTC

length: 15
V: TRBV7-9
J: TRBJ2-3
size: NA
D: NA
CDR3: CASSRDGATKGTQYF
DNA: TGTGCCAGCAGCCGGGACGGCGCTACTAAGGGTACGCAGTATTTT

length: 15
V: TRBV11-2
J: TRBJ2-3
size: NA
D: TRBD2
CDR3: CASSLAGRRTDTQYF
DNA: TGTGCCAGCAGCTTAGCCGGGAGGAGGACAGATACGCAGTATTTT

length: 15
V: TRBV7-2
J: TRBJ2-5
size: NA
D: NA
CDR3: CASSLDWVGGETQYF
DNA: TGTGCCAGCAGCTTAGATTGGGTAGGAGGAGAGACCCAGTACTTC

length: 14
V: TRBV7-2
J: TRBJ2-1
size: NA
D: NA
CDR3: CASRRILLGNEQFF
DNA: TGTGCCAGCAGGCGTATTCTTCTGGGCAATGAGCAGTTCTTC

length: 14
V: TRBV5-1
J: TRBJ2-1
size: NA
D: TRBD2
CDR3: CASIDGGTSNEQFF
DNA: TGCGCCAGCATTGACGGCGGGACTAGCAATGAGCAGTTCTTC

length: 13
V: TRBV30
J: TRBJ1-6
size: NA
D: TRBD1
CDR3: CAWSPDRDSPLHF
DNA: TGTGCCTGGAGCCCCGACAGGGATTCACCCCTCCACTTT

length: 16
V: TRBV5-1
J: TRBJ2-2
size: few
D: NA
CDR3: CASRQTGGVYTGELFF
DNA: TGCGCCAGCAGGCAGACAGGAGGCGTTTACACCGGGGAGCTGTTTTTT

length: 15
V: TRBV10-3
J: TRBJ2-7
size: NA
D: TRBD1
CDR3: CAISLGTGRSYEQYF
DNA: TGTGCCATCAGTCTTGGGACAGGGCGAAGCTACGAGCAGTACTTC

length: 13
V: TRBV5-4
J: TRBJ1-1
size: once
D: NA
CDR3: CASSLDLNTEAFF
DNA: TGTGCCAGCAGCTTGGACTTAAACACTGAAGCTTTCTTT

length: 16
V: TRBV5-5
J: TRBJ1-1
size: NA
D: NA
CDR3: CASLGQLNFGNTEAFF
DNA: TGTGCCAGCCTCGGACAGTTGAATTTCGGGAACACTGAAGCTTTCTTT

length: 15
V: TRBV15
J: TRBJ2-7
size: NA
D: TRBD1
CDR3: CATSAPGQGENEQYF
DNA: TGTGCCACCAGCGCCCCCGGACAGGGGGAAAACGAGCAGTACTTC

length: 15
V: TRBV5-1
J: TRBJ2-3
size: NA
D: NA
CDR3: CASTEQHPSTDTQYF
DNA: TGCGCCAGCACCGAACAACACCCCAGCACAGATACGCAGTATTTT

length: 15
V: TRBV25-1
J: TRBJ1-2
size: NA
D: NA
CDR3: CASSAPGLGAGGYTF
DNA: TGTGCCAGCAGCGCTCCAGGGTTGGGGGCCGGTGGCTACACCTTC

length: 13
V: TRBV25-1
J: TRBJ1-2
size: NA
D: NA
CDR3: CASSYSGAYGYTF
DNA: TGTGCCAGCAGCTACAGCGGGGCCTATGGCTACACCTTC

length: 16
V: TRBV7-3
J: TRBJ2-3
size: NA
D: NA
CDR3: CASSKKGGTGTDTQYF
DNA: TGTGCCAGCAGCAAAAAGGGGGGGACGGGCACAGATACGCAGTATTTT

length: 12
V: TRBV11-3
J: TRBJ2-2
size: NA
D: NA
CDR3: CASSPQNGELFF
DNA: TGTGCCAGCAGCCCTCAGAATGGGGAGCTGTTTTTT

length: 15
V: TRBV5-1
J: TRBJ2-3
size: NA
D: NA
CDR3: CASRWRGQGQDTQYF
DNA: TGCGCCAGCAGGTGGCGGGGACAAGGGCAAGATACGCAGTATTTT

length: 14
V: TRBV28
J: TRBJ1-5
size: NA
D: NA
CDR3: CASSLKSFRQPQHF
DNA: TGTGCCAGCAGTTTAAAATCTTTTAGACAGCCCCAGCATTTT

length: 14
V: TRBV11-1
J: TRBJ2-7
size: once
D: NA
CDR3: CASSLERSSYEQYF
DNA: TGTGCCAGCAGCTTAGAACGGTCCTCCTACGAGCAGTACTTC

length: 15
V: TRBV6-1
J: TRBJ1-5
size: once
D: TRBD1
CDR3: CASTGGGDRGLVLHF
DNA: TGTGCCAGCACCGGAGGGGGGGACAGGGGATTGGTTTTACATTTT